This T cell receptor (beta chain) originates from a study of cytomegalovirus exposure and HLA in healthy donors. Whole-study context: A previous analysis identified more than 100 million unique TCR beta sequences derived from around 180 million T cells. Study findings and constraints: In vitro confirmation showed a few CMV-associated chains to be CMV antigen specific.

Regarding this clone: Its antigen is currently unknown.

Vbeta (60) and Jbeta (13) primers were used in the PCR. Profiled with immunoSEQ multiplex PCR; TCRdb holds only in-frame clones, not every one. Among some 130,000 clones, 76% were seen once, and the ten largest hold 3% to 3.5%. Trimming removed 0 bases from V and 5 bases from J, with 5 bases in between. This CDR3 has 12 residues. In germline, CDR1 is SGDLS, CDR2 YYNGEE. J is TRBJ1-1 and V is TRBV9; D remains ambiguous. The sequenced sample was PBMCs. This TCR was sampled from a middle-aged man in good health and CMV-seronegative. The DNA of the CDR3 is TGTGCCAGCAGCGTAGACGGGACTGAAGCTTTCTTT. This codes for CASSVDGTEAFF.